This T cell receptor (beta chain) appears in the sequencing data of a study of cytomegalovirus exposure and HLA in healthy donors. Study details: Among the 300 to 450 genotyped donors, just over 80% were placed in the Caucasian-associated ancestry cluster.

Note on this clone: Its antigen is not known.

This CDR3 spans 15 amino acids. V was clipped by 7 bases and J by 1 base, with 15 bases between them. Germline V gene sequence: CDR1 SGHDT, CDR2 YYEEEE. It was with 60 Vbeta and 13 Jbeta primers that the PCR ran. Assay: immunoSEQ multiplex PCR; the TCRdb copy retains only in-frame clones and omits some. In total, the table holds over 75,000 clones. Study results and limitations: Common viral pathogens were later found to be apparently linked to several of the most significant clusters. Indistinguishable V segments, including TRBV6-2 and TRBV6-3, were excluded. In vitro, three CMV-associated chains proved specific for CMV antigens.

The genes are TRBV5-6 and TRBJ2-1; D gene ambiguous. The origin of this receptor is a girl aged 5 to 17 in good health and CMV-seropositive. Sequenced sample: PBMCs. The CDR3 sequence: CASCSLASSYNEQFF. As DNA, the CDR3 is TGTGCCAGCTGCTCCTTGGCCAGTTCCTACAATGAGCAGTTCTTC.